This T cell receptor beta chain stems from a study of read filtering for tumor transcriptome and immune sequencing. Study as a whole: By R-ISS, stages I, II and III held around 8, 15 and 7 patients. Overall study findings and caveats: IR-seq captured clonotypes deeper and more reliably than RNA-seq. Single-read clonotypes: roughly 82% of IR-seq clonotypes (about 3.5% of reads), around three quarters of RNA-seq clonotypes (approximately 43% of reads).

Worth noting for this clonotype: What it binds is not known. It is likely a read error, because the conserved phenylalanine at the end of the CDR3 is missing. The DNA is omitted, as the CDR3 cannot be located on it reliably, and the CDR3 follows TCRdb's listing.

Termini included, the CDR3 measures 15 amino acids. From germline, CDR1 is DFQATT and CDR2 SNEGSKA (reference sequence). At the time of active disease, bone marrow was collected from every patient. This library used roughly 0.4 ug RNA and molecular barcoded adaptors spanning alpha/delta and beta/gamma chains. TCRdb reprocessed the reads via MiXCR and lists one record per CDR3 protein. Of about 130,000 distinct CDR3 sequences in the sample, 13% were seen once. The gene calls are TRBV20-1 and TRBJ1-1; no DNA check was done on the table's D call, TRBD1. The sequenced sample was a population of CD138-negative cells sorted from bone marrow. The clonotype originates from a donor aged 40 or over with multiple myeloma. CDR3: CSARGAVERITEASS.